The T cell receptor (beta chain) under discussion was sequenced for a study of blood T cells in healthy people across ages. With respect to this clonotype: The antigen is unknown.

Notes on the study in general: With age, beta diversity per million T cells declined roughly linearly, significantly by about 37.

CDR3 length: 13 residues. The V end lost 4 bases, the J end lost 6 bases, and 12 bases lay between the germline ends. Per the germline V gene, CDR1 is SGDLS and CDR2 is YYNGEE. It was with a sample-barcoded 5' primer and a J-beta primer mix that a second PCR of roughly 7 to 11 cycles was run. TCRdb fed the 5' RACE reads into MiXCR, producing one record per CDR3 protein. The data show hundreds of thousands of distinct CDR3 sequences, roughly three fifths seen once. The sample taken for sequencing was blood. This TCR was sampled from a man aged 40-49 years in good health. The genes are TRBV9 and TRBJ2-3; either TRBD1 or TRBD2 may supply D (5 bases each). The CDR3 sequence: CASSPRGVDTQYF. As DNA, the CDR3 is TGTGCCAGCAGCCCAAGAGGGGTGGATACGCAGTATTTT.